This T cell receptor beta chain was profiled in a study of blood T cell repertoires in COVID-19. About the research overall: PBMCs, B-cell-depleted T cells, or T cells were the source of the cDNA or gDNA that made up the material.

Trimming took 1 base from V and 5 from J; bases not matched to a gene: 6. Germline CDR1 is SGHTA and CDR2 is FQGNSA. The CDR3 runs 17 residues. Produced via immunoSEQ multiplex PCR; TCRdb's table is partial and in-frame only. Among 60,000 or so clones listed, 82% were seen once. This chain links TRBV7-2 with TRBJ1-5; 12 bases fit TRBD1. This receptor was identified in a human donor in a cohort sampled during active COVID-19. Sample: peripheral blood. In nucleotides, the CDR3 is TGTGCCAGCAGCTTAGGTGCGGGACAGGGGGCCTATCAGCCCCAGCATTTT. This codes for CASSLGAGQGAYQPQHF.